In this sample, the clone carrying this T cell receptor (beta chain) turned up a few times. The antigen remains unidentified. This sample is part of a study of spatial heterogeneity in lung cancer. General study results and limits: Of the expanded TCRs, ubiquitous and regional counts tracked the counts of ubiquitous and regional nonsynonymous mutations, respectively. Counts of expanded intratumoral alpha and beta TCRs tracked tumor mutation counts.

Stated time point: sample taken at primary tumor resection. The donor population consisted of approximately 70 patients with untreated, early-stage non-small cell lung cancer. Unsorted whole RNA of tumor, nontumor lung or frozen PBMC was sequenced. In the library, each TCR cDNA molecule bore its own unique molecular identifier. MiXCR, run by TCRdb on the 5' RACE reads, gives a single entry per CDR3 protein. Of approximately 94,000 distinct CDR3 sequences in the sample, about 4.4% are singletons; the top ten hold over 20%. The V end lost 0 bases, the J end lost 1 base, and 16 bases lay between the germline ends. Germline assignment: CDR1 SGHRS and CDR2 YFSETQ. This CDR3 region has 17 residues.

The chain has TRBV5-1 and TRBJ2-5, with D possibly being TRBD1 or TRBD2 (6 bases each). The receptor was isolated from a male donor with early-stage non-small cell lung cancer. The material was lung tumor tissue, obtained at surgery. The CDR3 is CASSLGLGGTSQETQYF. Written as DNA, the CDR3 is TGCGCCAGCAGCTTGGGGTTAGGGGGGACTTCCCAAGAGACCCAGTACTTC.